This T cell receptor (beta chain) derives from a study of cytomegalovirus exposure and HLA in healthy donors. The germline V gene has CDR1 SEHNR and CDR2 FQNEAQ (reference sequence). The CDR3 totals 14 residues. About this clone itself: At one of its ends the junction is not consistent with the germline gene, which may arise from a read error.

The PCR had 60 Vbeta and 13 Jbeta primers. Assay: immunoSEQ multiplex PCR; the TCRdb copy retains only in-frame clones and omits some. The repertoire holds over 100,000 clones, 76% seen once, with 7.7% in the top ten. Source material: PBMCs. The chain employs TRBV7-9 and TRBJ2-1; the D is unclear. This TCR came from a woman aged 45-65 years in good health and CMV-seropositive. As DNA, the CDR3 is TGTTCCAGCAGCTTAAACCAGGTGCCCAATGAGCAGTTCTTC. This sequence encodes CSSSLNQVPNEQFF.